This T cell receptor (beta chain) was captured by sequencing in a study of blood T cell repertoires in COVID-19. About the study: Italy, Spain and the United States were the sources of the convalescent and acute COVID-19 samples.

Study processing details: The assay estimated nucleated cells by amplifying reference gene primers. Sequencing used immunoSEQ multiplex PCR; TCRdb keeps in-frame clones, though not all of them. That table supplies the V and J calls and clone size; D and trimming were determined from the DNA. This table has 400,000 or so clones, around 90% appearing once. Seattle patients were enrolled during active infection and followed longitudinally. The sequencing input was peripheral blood. The sequence was obtained from a man younger than 35 with COVID-19, enrolled during active disease.

The CDR3 bases are TGTGCTAGTGGTTTGGGACTAGCGGGAACTTACAATGAGCAGTTCTTC. Residues: CASGLGLAGTYNEQFF. This sequence joins TRBV12-5 and TRBJ2-1, with 11 nucleotides matching TRBD2. The ends lost 1 base at V and 4 bases at J; junction bases unmatched: 3. Germline V CDR1 and CDR2: LGHNT, FRNRAP. This CDR3 region has 16 residues.